The clone carrying this T cell receptor beta chain was recorded once. The record originates from a study of blood T cell repertoires in COVID-19. V shed 6 bases, J shed 5 bases, and the junction held 6 bases outside the gene matches. This CDR3 is 15 amino acids long. Looked up from germline, CDR1 is SGHTA and CDR2 is FQGNSA. Participant-given clinical history determined each cohort assignment. Before they entered the study, exposed participants had met a COVID-19 case within 2 weeks. Profiled with immunoSEQ multiplex PCR; TCRdb holds only in-frame clones, not every one. Of roughly 150,000 clones listed, approximately 80% are singletons.

The chain has TRBV7-2 and TRBJ2-2, with 10 bases fitting TRBD2. Source material: PBMCs or T cells enriched from blood (not recorded which). This clonotype originated in a man aged 65 to 79 who had been exposed to COVID-19. The CDR3 protein is CASRRTSGATGELFF. The CDR3 DNA sequence: TGTGCCAGCAGGCGTACTAGCGGGGCTACCGGGGAGCTGTTTTTT.